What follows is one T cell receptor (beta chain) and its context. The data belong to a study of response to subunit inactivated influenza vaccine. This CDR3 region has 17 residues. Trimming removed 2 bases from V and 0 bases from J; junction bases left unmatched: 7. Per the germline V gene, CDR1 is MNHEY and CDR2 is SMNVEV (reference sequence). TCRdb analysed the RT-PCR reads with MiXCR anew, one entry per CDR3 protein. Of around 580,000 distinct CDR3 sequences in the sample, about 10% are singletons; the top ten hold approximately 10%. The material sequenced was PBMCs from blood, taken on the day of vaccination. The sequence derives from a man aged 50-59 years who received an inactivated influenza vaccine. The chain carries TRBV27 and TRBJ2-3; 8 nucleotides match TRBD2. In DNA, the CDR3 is TGTGCCAGCAGTTTAATCGGGAGGGCCACTAGCACAGATACGCAGTATTTT. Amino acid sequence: CASSLIGRATSTDTQYF.